This TCR beta chain derives from a study of CD8+ T cells in alopecia areata (dated by TCRdb to 2016 to 2018). Background for the entire study: The treated patients, all with moderate-to-severe alopecia areata, were enrolled in an open-label pilot trial of oral tofacitinib given at 5 to 10 mg twice daily. Scalp clonality was compared across normal scalp (n=4), patchy alopecia areata scalp (n=8), and alopecia totalis/universalis scalp (n=8). Human TCRbeta sequencing covered scalp tissue and sorted CD4+ and CD8+ peripheral blood T cells from patchy and totalis/universalis alopecia areata patients and healthy controls. RNA was obtained with the PAXgene miRNA kit for fixed scalp, the miRNeasy kit for PBMCs, and the RNeasy kit for mouse skin. The SALT score, which quantifies the percentage of affected scalp surface area, was used to measure disease severity in treated patients. Biopsies were taken from tofacitinib-treated patients at baseline and again at 4 and 24 weeks into treatment, and several of those patients also had a later scalp biopsy. Tofacitinib was given for 6 to 18 months, followed by 6 months of follow-up off drug to assess delayed response and recurrence. immunoSEQ multiplex PCR using 35 Vbeta forward primers and 13 Jbeta reverse primers was used to amplify TCRbeta CDR3 regions. To study T cell clonal expansion in alopecia areata, the researchers applied high-throughput TCRbeta sequencing to both the C3H/HeJ mouse model and human patients.

V is cut by 4 bases and J by 3 bases, and the space between the germline ends is 10 bases. Reading the germline V gene gives CDR1 SNHLY and CDR2 FYNNEI. The CDR3 measures 14 amino acids from cysteine to phenylalanine. Just CDR3 DNA is preserved here, 42 bases in frame from base 1. Read against the paper, the sample's time point label means: four to five weeks on oral tofacitinib. The treatment or condition label, as the study defines it: oral pan-JAK inhibitor, 5-10 mg twice daily. Peripheral blood and lesional scalp punch biopsies were obtained from patients with alopecia areata. After PBMCs were isolated by density centrifugation and stained for CD3, CD4 and CD8, a FACSAria was used to sort CD4+ and CD8+ T cells. This clone showed up just a few times. No antigen is known for it. No quality values exist for individual bases; no much larger clone is one base distant. The study at large found these results: Resident alphabeta T cells in normal human skin are also sequenced, complicating scalp TCR repertoire analysis, unlike mouse skin dominated by gammadelta T cells. Because the treated cohort was small and included a single nonresponder, larger studies are needed to assess links between baseline CD8+ expansion and response. Shared TCR sequences between patients were less evident than in mice, which may be partly attributable to HLA diversity in the patient population. Higher clonality and more expanded CD8+ clones were observed in lesional scalp than in normal scalp, particularly in alopecia totalis/universalis, a finding suggestive of antigenic drive. Many expanded lesional clones were found to persist in scalp and blood during tofacitinib treatment, and relapse after treatment cessation may be partly explained by this persistence. Scalp clonality and the number of expanded CD8+ clones among the top 100 scalp clones were significantly decreased by tofacitinib.

The method behind the library was the immunoSEQ multiplex PCR assay. To provide template for TCR sequencing, every sample had RNA extracted and reverse transcribed into cDNA. First-strand cDNA was synthesized using SuperScript III with a 2:1 mix of oligo-dT and random hexamers. A synthetic immune receptor repertoire was used to assess amplification bias, and residual bias was removed computationally. From the authors' description of their analysis: Raw reads were preprocessed to remove errors, and CDR3 was defined according to IMGT conventions as the region from the conserved cysteine to phenylalanine. Clonality was calculated as 1 minus Shannon entropy normalized by log2 of the number of productive unique TCRs. Whether scalp clones were CD4 or CD8 was inferred by matching scalp TCRbeta sequences against CD4 and CD8 repertoires sorted from blood. This is the immuneACCESS table as TCRdb keeps it, with only in-frame sequences that have V and J called. A part of the clones is gone; compared with another copy, unresolved V genes explain less than half, and the rest is unexplained. Clonal size and the V and J genes are those of that table, whereas D and trimming came from the DNA. The sample table contains 120,000 or so clones; only one count was recorded for approximately 52% of them. 25% to 30% of the sample is held by the ten biggest clonotypes.

The source of this sequence is a human donor with alopecia areata. The specimen comprised CD8+ T cells sorted from blood, sampled at week 4, from a patient treated with tofacitinib. The chain couples TRBV2 to TRBJ2-1; D gene: possibly TRBD1, on 5 matching bases. The DNA is as follows: TGTGCCAGCAGTGCCAGCCAGGGCTACAATGAGCAGTTCTTC. Translation gives CASSASQGYNEQFF. Outside the CDR3, residues come from the reference TRBV2 and TRBJ2-1 proteins, so the full variable domain is: EPEVTQTPSHQVTQMGQEVILRCVPISNHLYFYWYRQILGQKVEFLVSFYNNEISEKSEIFDDQFSVERPDGSNFTLKIRSTKLEDSAMYFCASSASQGYNEQFFGPGTRLTVL.